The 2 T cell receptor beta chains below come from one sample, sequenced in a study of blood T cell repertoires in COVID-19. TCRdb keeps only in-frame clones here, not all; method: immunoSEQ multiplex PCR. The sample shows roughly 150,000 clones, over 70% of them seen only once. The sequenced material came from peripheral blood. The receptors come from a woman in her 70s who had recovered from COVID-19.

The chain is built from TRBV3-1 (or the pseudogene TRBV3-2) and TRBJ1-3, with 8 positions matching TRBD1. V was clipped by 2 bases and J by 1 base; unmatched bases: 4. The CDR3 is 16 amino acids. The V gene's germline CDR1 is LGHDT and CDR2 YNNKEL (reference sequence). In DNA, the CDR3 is TGTGCCAGCAGCCAATGGACAGGGCGGTCTGGAAACACCATATATTTT. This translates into CASSQWTGRSGNTIYF.

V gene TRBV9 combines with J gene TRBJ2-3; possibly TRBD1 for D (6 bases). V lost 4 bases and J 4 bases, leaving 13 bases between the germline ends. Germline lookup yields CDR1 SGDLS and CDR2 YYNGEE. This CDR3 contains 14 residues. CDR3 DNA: TGTGCCAGCAGCCCCCGACAGGACGCAGATACGCAGTATTTT. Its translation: CASSPRQDADTQYF.